These T cell receptor beta chains were read from a single sample in a study of blood T cells in healthy people across ages. TCRdb called the 5' RACE reads again in MiXCR, with one record for every CDR3 protein. This sample yields approximately 670,000 distinct CDR3 sequences, of which around 41% are seen a single time; about 32% belongs to the top ten. The specimen sequenced was blood. The origin of the receptors is a man aged 80 or over in good health. CDR3s include the opening cysteine and the closing phenylalanine or tryptophan. The D gene is left open where the match is weak. A row's size may be missing; if present it is once, few, many or a size class.

clone_size | j_call | v_call | d_call | cdr3_nt | cdr3_aa
few | TRBJ2-7 | TRBV6-2/TRBV6-3 | TRBD1 | TGTGCCAGCAGATTGACCGGGACAGGGAGCTACGAGCAGTACTTC | CASRLTGTGSYEQYF
few | TRBJ1-2 | TRBV5-6 | . | TGTGCCAGCAGCTTATGGCCGGCCGACCTTAACTATGGCTACACCTTC | CASSLWPADLNYGYTF
. | TRBJ2-5 | TRBV2 | TRBD2 | TGTGCCAGTACCGGGACTAGAAGGGAAGAGACCCAGTACTTC | CASTGTRREETQYF
. | TRBJ2-5 | TRBV10-1 | TRBD1 | TGCGCCTGCAGTGAAGGCAGGGGGCGACTGGAGACCCAGTACTTC | CACSEGRGRLETQYF
few | TRBJ1-1 | TRBV2 | . | TGTGCCAGCAGTGAATTTGTCAGGAACACTGAAGCTTTCTTT | CASSEFVRNTEAFF
. | TRBJ1-2 | TRBV24-1 | . | TGTGCCACCAGTGGGGTGGCGAAGGGGCCCGGCTATGGCTACACCTTC | CATSGVAKGPGYGYTF
. | TRBJ1-2 | TRBV11-2 | . | TGTGCCAGCAGCGTAGTTCCAGATAACTATGGCTACACCTTC | CASSVVPDNYGYTF
. | TRBJ2-5 | TRBV27 | TRBD2 | TGTGCCAGCAGTCGGCCTAGCGGGAATGAGCAGTACTTC | CASSRPSGNEQYF
few | TRBJ1-2 | TRBV5-1 | TRBD1 | TGCGCCAGCGGCCCCCCGGGACAGCCTTTCTATGGCTACACCTTC | CASGPPGQPFYGYTF
few | TRBJ1-1 | TRBV4-3 | . | TGCGCCAGCAGCCAAGGCCCGGGGCTAAACACTGAAGCTTTCTTT | CASSQGPGLNTEAFF
. | TRBJ2-4 | TRBV20-1 | . | TGCAGTGCTGGTGTAGCTCCCAAAAACATTCAGTACTTC | CSAGVAPKNIQYF
. | TRBJ1-2 | TRBV27 | . | TGTGCCAGCACCTCTCAGGGGAATCCAAACTATGGCTACACCTTC | CASTSQGNPNYGYTF
. | TRBJ1-2 | TRBV20-1 | . | TGCAGTGCTAGAGGCCGGACAACCTATGGCTACACCTTC | CSARGRTTYGYTF